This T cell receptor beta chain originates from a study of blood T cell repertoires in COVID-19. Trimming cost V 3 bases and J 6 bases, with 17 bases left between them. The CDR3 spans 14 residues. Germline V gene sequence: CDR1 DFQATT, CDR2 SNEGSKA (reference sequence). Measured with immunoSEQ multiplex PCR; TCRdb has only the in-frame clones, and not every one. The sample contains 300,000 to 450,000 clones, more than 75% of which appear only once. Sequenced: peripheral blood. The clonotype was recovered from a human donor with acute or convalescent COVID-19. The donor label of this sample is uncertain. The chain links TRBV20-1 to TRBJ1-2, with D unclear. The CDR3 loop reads CSASRRTKGDGYTF. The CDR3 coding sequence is TGCAGTGCTAGTAGACGGACCAAGGGAGATGGCTACACCTTC.